A selection of T cell receptor beta chains follows, all from one sample in a study of shared clonotypes between healthy human individuals. The table came from immunoSEQ multiplex PCR; TCRdb's copy has only in-frame clones and leaves some out. Of over 150,000 clones in the sample, 66% were seen once. Sequenced input: memory CD4+ T cells sorted from blood. The source of these receptors is a man aged 30 to 39 in good health. CDR3s leave out the opening cysteine and the closing phenylalanine or tryptophan. Each record gives: V gene, D gene, J gene, CDR3 protein. D genes are given only for firm matches.

V gene: TRBV28
D gene: -
J gene: TRBJ2-2
CDR3 protein: ASSLRQGSVNTGELF

V gene: TRBV6-5
D gene: -
J gene: TRBJ2-3
CDR3 protein: ASRDSSTDTQY

V gene: TRBV9
D gene: -
J gene: TRBJ2-1
CDR3 protein: ASSPRETAYNEQF

V gene: TRBV7-3
D gene: TRBD2
J gene: TRBJ2-1
CDR3 protein: ASSDLGLAGGPQF

V gene: TRBV10-3
D gene: TRBD2
J gene: TRBJ2-1
CDR3 protein: AISPGPAGGNNEQF

V gene: TRBV15
D gene: -
J gene: TRBJ2-1
CDR3 protein: ATSRDNPPREF

V gene: TRBV2
D gene: -
J gene: TRBJ2-5
CDR3 protein: ASSGGTAVTQETQY

V gene: TRBV7-8
D gene: TRBD1
J gene: TRBJ2-2
CDR3 protein: ASSWLSGQGGSGELF

V gene: TRBV6-1
D gene: TRBD1
J gene: TRBJ1-1
CDR3 protein: ASTGQGYTEAF

V gene: TRBV6-6
D gene: TRBD2
J gene: TRBJ2-7
CDR3 protein: ASRAGTSGGYEQY

V gene: TRBV14
D gene: TRBD1
J gene: TRBJ1-1
CDR3 protein: ASSQVMGQEAF

V gene: TRBV29-1
D gene: -
J gene: TRBJ2-7
CDR3 protein: SAGFVHEQY

V gene: TRBV7-2
D gene: -
J gene: TRBJ1-1
CDR3 protein: ASVAYQGMNTEAF

V gene: TRBV7-2
D gene: -
J gene: TRBJ2-3
CDR3 protein: ASSLGPYTDTQY

V gene: TRBV6-1
D gene: -
J gene: TRBJ2-3
CDR3 protein: ASSGRLITDTQY

V gene: TRBV28
D gene: -
J gene: TRBJ2-1
CDR3 protein: ASSPPTLKEF

V gene: TRBV19
D gene: TRBD1
J gene: TRBJ1-2
CDR3 protein: ASGDSYGYT

V gene: TRBV7-8
D gene: -
J gene: TRBJ2-7
CDR3 protein: ASSFFRGVEQY

V gene: TRBV9
D gene: -
J gene: TRBJ2-3
CDR3 protein: ASSVWTSSTDTQY

V gene: TRBV11-2
D gene: -
J gene: TRBJ2-7
CDR3 protein: ASSSTGGSITEQY

V gene: TRBV9
D gene: TRBD2
J gene: TRBJ2-3
CDR3 protein: ASSLSPSGTNTDTQY

V gene: TRBV7-8
D gene: -
J gene: TRBJ2-7
CDR3 protein: ASSLGHTAYEQY

V gene: TRBV7-9
D gene: -
J gene: TRBJ2-1
CDR3 protein: ASSDGRGHYNEQF

V gene: TRBV29-1
D gene: TRBD2
J gene: TRBJ2-3
CDR3 protein: SVHTSGSPDTQY